The 23 T cell receptor beta chains below all came from one sample that was sequenced in a study of blood T cells in healthy people across ages (dated by TCRdb to 2013 to 2016). The library was built by means of 5' RACE. TCRdb shows the sequencer as Illumina HiSeq 2500. A second PCR of about 7 to 12 cycles was performed with a sample-barcoded 5' primer and a J-beta primer mix. TCRdb ran its own pipeline on the public reads, namely fastp trimming at Q25 and MiXCR clone calling, and kept in-frame beta chains. Each entry is one CDR3 protein sequence, shown with its most common DNA and genes. The table for this sample lists approximately 900,000 distinct CDR3 sequences; around 29% of them were counted only once. Jointly, the top ten make up roughly 10% of the sample. The sample was also reused in another study, on T cells of mothers and their children.

Source material: blood. These receptors all come from a middle-aged woman in good health.

This clonotype was detected only a few times. At one end the junction does not follow the germline gene, possibly because of a read error. The chain joins TRBV7-9 to TRBJ2-1; tentatively, D is TRBD1 (5 bases). The CDR3 runs 15 residues. Germline V gene lookup returns CDR1 SEHNR and CDR2 FQNEAQ (reference sequence). The CDR3: CSSSPRRDSYNEQFF. The CDR3 DNA follows: TGTTCCAGCAGCCCACGCAGGGACTCCTACAATGAGCAGTTCTTC.

This clonotype has just a few counts. A much larger clone lies a single base off, so this may be a read error. The chain joins TRBV20-1 to TRBJ1-2, with D unclear. Looked up from germline, CDR1 is DFQATT and CDR2 is SNEGSKA (reference sequence). The CDR3 loop spans 15 amino acids. This chain's CDR3 is CSTRDPTESNYGYTF. The CDR3 DNA sequence: TGCAGTACTAGAGACCCTACAGAGTCTAACTATGGCTACACCTTC.

This clonotype occurred many times. The chain combines TRBV20-1 with TRBJ1-2; D might be TRBD1 (5 bases). Trimming took 0 bases from V and 10 from J, leaving 12 bases between them. The CDR3 consists of 12 residues. CDR1 DFQATT and CDR2 SNEGSKA come from the germline V gene (reference sequence). CDR3 DNA: TGCAGTGCTAGAGACGGGGGAATAGACTACACCTTC. This translates into CSARDGGIDYTF.

This clonotype was detected a few times. V and J are TRBV10-3 and TRBJ1-1, with a weak D call TRBD1 (6 bases). The CDR3 has 14 residues. Deletions cut 5 bases from V and 1 base from J, with 11 bases between. CDR1 and CDR2 from the germline V gene are ENHRY and SYGVKD. CDR3 nucleotide sequence: TGTGCCATCAGTAGGGACATCCCGAACACTGAAGCTTTCTTT. Encoded protein: CAISRDIPNTEAFF.

About this clonotype: A read error may be the cause here, since a much bigger clone is one base away. The chain carries TRBV10-3 and TRBJ2-4, with 7 bases lining up with TRBD1. The CDR3 runs to 15 residues. V shed 6 bases and J 13 bases; nucleotides not matched to a gene: 18. CDR1 ENHRY and CDR2 SYGVKD come from the germline V gene. In nucleotides, the CDR3 is TGTGCCATCAGGGGTACAGGGGAACCTTACAATGAGCAGTACTTC. Amino acids: CAIRGTGEPYNEQYF.

This chain uses TRBV7-2 with TRBJ2-1; possible D gene TRBD2, 5 bases. CDR3 length equals 14 residues. V was shortened by 5 bases and J by 7 bases, with 15 bases between the two germline ends. The germline V gene has CDR1 SGHTA and CDR2 FQGNSA. CDR3 nucleotide sequence: TGTGCCAGCAGCCCCGGACTCTGGCCGAATGAGCAGTTCTTC. Translating gives CASSPGLWPNEQFF. Variable domain in full (rest from reference TRBV7-2 and TRBJ2-1): GAGVSQSPSNKVTEKGKDVELRCDPISGHTALYWYRQSLGQGLEFLIYFQGNSAPDKSGLPSDRFSAERTGGSVSTLTIQRTQQEDSAVYLCASSPGLWPNEQFFGPGTRLTVL.

The sample holds many counts of this clonotype. The CDR3 DNA is TGCGCCAGCAGCTTGGTAGCGGGGGACAGCTCCTACGAGCAGTACTTC. This codes for CASSLVAGDSSYEQYF. V and J are TRBV5-1 and TRBJ2-7; 9 nucleotides align to TRBD2. V gave up 0 bases and J gave up 0 bases; unmatched junction bases: 4. CDR1 SGHRS and CDR2 YFSETQ come from the germline V gene. This CDR3 has 16 residues.

V gene TRBV11-2 combines with J gene TRBJ1-2, with 7 bases identical to TRBD1. This CDR3 contains 15 residues. CDR1 and CDR2 (germline): SGHAT, FQNNGV. Unmatched junction bases numbered 2, after V lost 1 base and J lost 0 bases. In DNA, the CDR3 is TGTGCCAGCAGCTTAGCGGACAGGCCTAACTATGGCTACACCTTC. It yields the protein CASSLADRPNYGYTF. Looking up the rest from reference TRBV11-2 and TRBJ1-2 gives the full variable domain: EAGVAQSPRYKIIEKRQSVAFWCNPISGHATLYWYQQILGQGPKLLIQFQNNGVVDDSQLPKDRFSAERLKGVDSTLKIQPAKLEDSAVYLCASSLADRPNYGYTFGSGTRLTVV.

J is TRBJ2-3 and V is TRBV29-1; TRBD1 agrees at 8 bases. V lost 3 bases, J lost 5 bases, and 4 bases stayed unmatched. Germline loops: CDR1 SQVTM, CDR2 ANQGSEA. CDR3 length: 13 residues. Here the CDR3 reads CSVDRGRRDTQYF. The CDR3 DNA is TGCAGCGTTGACAGGGGGCGGAGAGATACGCAGTATTTT.

At least ten counts were recorded for this clonotype. The CDR3 DNA sequence: TGCGCCAGCAGCCGCGGACAGGATACCTCCTACGAGCAGTACTTC. Its protein product is CASSRGQDTSYEQYF. The chain employs TRBV4-1 and TRBJ2-7, with 7 bases matching TRBD1. There are 15 residues in the CDR3. The junction had 6 bases not matched to a gene; V was cut back by 4 bases and J by 0 bases. Germline lookup yields CDR1 MGHRA and CDR2 YSYEKL.

The rearrangement links TRBV20-1 to TRBJ1-1, with a weak D call TRBD1 (5 bases). Trimming removed 3 bases from V and 1 base from J, with 9 bases in between. The germline V gene has CDR1 DFQATT and CDR2 SNEGSKA (reference sequence). This CDR3 spans 13 amino acids. CDR3 in amino acids: CSARQRGNTEAFF. CDR3 DNA sequence: TGCAGTGCTAGGCAGAGGGGGAACACTGAAGCTTTCTTT.

This clonotype was seen a handful of times. V and J are TRBV19 and TRBJ2-1, with no clear D. V was pared by 3 bases and J by 9 bases, with 9 bases between. Germline assignment: CDR1 LNHDA and CDR2 SQIVND (reference sequence). This CDR3 is built from 12 residues. The CDR3 is CASSIQVGEQFF. CDR3 nucleotide sequence: TGTGCCAGTAGTATCCAAGTCGGTGAGCAGTTCTTC.

This clonotype turned up a few times. V is TRBV5-1 and J is TRBJ1-6; 8 nucleotides agree with TRBD1. The germline CDR1 and CDR2 sequences are SGHRS and YFSETQ. J gave up 5 bases and V 2 bases, and 3 bases lay outside the gene matches. This CDR3 has 15 residues. The CDR3: CASSFDRGDNSPLHF. For the CDR3, the DNA is TGCGCCAGCAGCTTCGACAGGGGTGATAATTCACCCCTCCACTTT. The entire variable domain, with the rest obtained from reference TRBV5-1 and TRBJ1-6, is as follows: KAGVTQTPRYLIKTRGQQVTLSCSPISGHRSVSWYQQTPGQGLQFLFEYFSETQRNKGNFPGRFSGRQFSNSRSEMNVSTLELGDSALYLCASSFDRGDNSPLHFGNGTRLTVT.

Many counts were recorded for this clonotype. The rearrangement joins TRBV29-1 to TRBJ2-5; D unclear. V lost 0 bases, J lost 2 bases, and 10 bases lay in between. CDR1 SQVTM and CDR2 ANQGSEA come from the germline V gene. This CDR3 comprises 14 residues. The CDR3 sequence: CSVEDAGQQETQYF. The DNA of the CDR3 is TGCAGCGTTGAAGATGCCGGGCAGCAAGAGACCCAGTACTTC. Variable domain in full (rest from reference TRBV29-1 and TRBJ2-5): SAVISQKPSRDICQRGTSLTIQCQVDSQVTMMFWYRQQPGQSLTLIATANQGSEATYESGFVIDKFPISRPNLTFSTLTVSNMSPEDSSIYLCSVEDAGQQETQYFGPGTRLLVL.

This clonotype has ten or more counts. V is TRBV7-9 and J is TRBJ1-2; TRBD1 agrees at 7 bases. The CDR3 is 13 amino acids. After removal of 4 bases from V and 7 bases from J, the junction contained 6 bases not matched to a gene. Germline-derived CDR1 and CDR2 are SEHNR and FQNEAQ (reference sequence). CDR3 coding DNA: TGTGCCAGCAGCTCCGACAGGGTTGGTGGCTACACCTTC. Amino acid sequence: CASSSDRVGGYTF.

The chain combines TRBV7-9 with TRBJ2-7, with D possibly called TRBD1 or TRBD2 (6 bases each). Between the trimmed V and J ends, which lost 8 bases and 2 bases, there was a span of 13 bases. Germline CDR1 and CDR2: SEHNR and FQNEAQ (reference sequence). The CDR3 loop spans 13 amino acids. The chain's CDR3 is CASVGGPPYEQYF. In DNA, the CDR3 is TGTGCCAGCGTAGGGGGGCCCCCCTACGAGCAGTACTTC.

This chain links TRBV28 with TRBJ2-4; 9 bases line up with TRBD1. The end of the DNA aligns better with TRBJ2-7, so the J call may be wrong. The CDR3 has 12 residues. CDR1 and CDR2 (germline): MDHEN, SYDVKM. CDR3: CASRGQGREQYF. In DNA, the CDR3 is TGTGCCAGCAGGGGACAGGGTCGCGAGCAGTACTTC.

V is TRBV5-1 and J is TRBJ1-2; D ambiguous. Trimming removed 5 bases from V and 5 bases from J, with 13 bases in between. CDR3 length: 13 residues. The germline V gene has CDR1 SGHRS and CDR2 YFSETQ. CDR3 sequence (DNA): TGCGCCAGCAGTTGGTCCTCGGAATATGGCTACACCTTC. Translation gives CASSWSSEYGYTF.

A few counts support this clonotype. This chain connects TRBV27 to TRBJ2-3, with 8 positions matching TRBD2. V lost 5 bases, J lost 0 bases, and 7 bases stayed unmatched. CDR1 and CDR2 (germline): MNHEY, SMNVEV (reference sequence). This CDR3 region has 16 residues. Here the CDR3 reads CASSLWTSPSTDTQYF. CDR3 in DNA: TGTGCCAGCAGTCTTTGGACTAGCCCCAGCACAGATACGCAGTATTTT.

The chain employs TRBV12-3 or TRBV12-4 and TRBJ2-1, with TRBD1 as a possible D gene (5 bases). The CDR3 has 14 amino acids. V lost 7 bases to trimming and J lost 13 bases, with 23 bases between them. CDR3 region: CASNLQASPETQFF. The DNA of the CDR3 is TGTGCCAGCAACCTACAGGCCTCACCAGAGACCCAGTTCTTC.

The chain employs TRBV7-9 and TRBJ1-2, with D perhaps matching TRBD1 (6 bases). CDR1 and CDR2 (germline): SEHNR, FQNEAQ (reference sequence). This CDR3 contains 15 residues. V shed 7 bases and J shed 4 bases, with 19 bases lying between them. As DNA, the CDR3 is TGTGCCAGCAATCCGGGGGGGCTGACGTCCTATGGCTACACCTTC. It encodes CASNPGGLTSYGYTF.

This clonotype was seen repeatedly, ten times or more. The CDR3 DNA reads TGCAGCGTTTTTCAGGACACCTACGAGCAGTACTTC. It translates to CSVFQDTYEQYF. J is TRBJ2-7 and V is TRBV29-1; the D gene is possibly TRBD1 (5 bases). There are 12 residues in the CDR3. Trimming took 5 bases from V and 2 from J, leaving 10 bases between them. Germline lookup yields CDR1 SQVTM and CDR2 ANQGSEA.

The CDR3: CASSDLGLQVGELFF. The CDR3 DNA follows: TGTGCCAGCAGTGATCTCGGGCTTCAAGTGGGGGAGCTGTTTTTT. The chain recombines TRBV2 with TRBJ2-2; no reliable D call. With 3 bases removed from V and 8 bases from J, the gap between germline ends came to 16 bases. The CDR3 is 15 residues long. The germline gives CDR1 SNHLY, CDR2 FYNNEI.